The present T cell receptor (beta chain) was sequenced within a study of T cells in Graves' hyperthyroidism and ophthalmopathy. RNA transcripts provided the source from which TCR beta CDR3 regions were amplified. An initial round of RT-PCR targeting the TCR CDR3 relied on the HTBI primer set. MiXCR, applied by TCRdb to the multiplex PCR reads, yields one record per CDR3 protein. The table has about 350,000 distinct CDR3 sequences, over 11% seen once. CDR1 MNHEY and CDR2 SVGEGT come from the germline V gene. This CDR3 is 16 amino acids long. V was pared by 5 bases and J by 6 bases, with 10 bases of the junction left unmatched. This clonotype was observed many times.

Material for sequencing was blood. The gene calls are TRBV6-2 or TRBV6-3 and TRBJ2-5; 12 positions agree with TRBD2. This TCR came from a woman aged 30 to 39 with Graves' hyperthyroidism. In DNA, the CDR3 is TGTGCCAGCAGTCTTGCACTAGCGGGAGGCGGGAAGACCCAGTACTTC. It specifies CASSLALAGGGKTQYF.